A single sample gave rise to the 21 T cell receptor beta chains below, sequenced in a study of T cell changes during pregnancy in multiple sclerosis. The assay was immunoSEQ multiplex PCR, and TCRdb's table has in-frame clones only and misses some. The table has about 71,000 clones, roughly nine tenths seen once. The sequencing used CD8+ T cells from peripheral blood mononuclear cells, collected before pregnancy. The receptor source for this set is a female donor with multiple sclerosis, enrolled in a pregnancy study.

This chain links TRBV5-1 with TRBJ2-2; 13 bases line up with TRBD2. This CDR3 region has 15 residues. Germline V lookup: CDR1 SGHRS, CDR2 YFSETQ. J gave up 5 bases and V 10 bases, and 8 bases lay outside the gene matches. The CDR3 sequence: CASTSGGDGTGELFF. DNA of the CDR3: TGCGCCTCCACTAGCGGGGGGGATGGGACCGGGGAGCTGTTTTTT.

V gene TRBV4-1 combines with J gene TRBJ2-5, with D perhaps matching TRBD2 (5 bases). The V end lost 0 bases, the J end lost 5 bases, and 16 bases lay between the germline ends. CDR3 length: 16 amino acids. Germline CDR1 MGHRA, CDR2 YSYEKL. The CDR3 nucleotides read TGCGCCAGCAGCCAAGATATGCAACAACTAGGGGAGACCCAGTACTTC. Translating it yields CASSQDMQQLGETQYF.

The J gene is TRBJ2-7, the V gene TRBV5-6, with D perhaps matching TRBD1 (6 bases). The CDR3 spans 13 residues. V was trimmed by 5 bases and J by 5 bases, leaving 14 bases between them. The germline V gene encodes CDR1 SGHDT and CDR2 YYEEEE. The CDR3 is CASSSGEMNEQYF. CDR3 sequence (DNA): TGTGCCAGCAGTTCAGGGGAGATGAACGAGCAGTACTTC.

CDR3 sequence (DNA): TGTGCCAGCAGCCCGGGTGGGACAGGGTCTCAGCCCCAGCATTTT. It yields the protein CASSPGGTGSQPQHF. The rearrangement uses TRBV7-8 and TRBJ1-5; 9 bases line up with TRBD1. The CDR3 is 15 amino acids. Germline V gives CDR1 SGHVS, CDR2 FQNEAQ. V shed 5 bases and J 6 bases; nucleotides not matched to a gene: 8.

The gene calls are TRBV19 and TRBJ2-7, with a tentative D call TRBD2 (5 bases). The V end lost 5 bases, the J end lost 0 bases, and 14 bases lay between the germline ends. CDR1 is LNHDA and CDR2 is SQIVND in the germline V gene (reference sequence). The CDR3 length is 15 residues. CDR3 nucleotides: TGTGCCAGTAGTTCAGCTCTAGCTCTCTCCTACGAGCAGTACTTC. The encoded protein is CASSSALALSYEQYF.

The chain joins TRBV29-1 to TRBJ1-2, with TRBD1 matching over 10 bases. Germline values: CDR1 SQVTM, CDR2 ANQGSEA. The CDR3 extends over 15 amino acids. The V and J ends lost 4 bases and 4 bases, in that order; junction bases with no gene match: 9. The CDR3 sequence is CSVGGRTGGFYGYTF. The CDR3 nucleotides read TGCAGCGTTGGCGGCCGGACAGGGGGATTCTATGGCTACACCTTC.

The CDR3 DNA reads as TGTGCCAGCAGTGTACGTACTAGCGGGGGCCATATCCCCTACGAGCAGTACTTC. As protein: CASSVRTSGGHIPYEQYF. The chain recombines TRBV2 with TRBJ2-7; 11 nucleotides align to TRBD2. The ends lost 4 bases at V and 2 bases at J; junction bases unmatched: 13. The length of the CDR3 is 18 residues. From germline, CDR1 is SNHLY and CDR2 FYNNEI.

The gene calls are TRBV27 and TRBJ2-1; 8 nucleotides agree with TRBD1. The CDR3 sequence is 14 residues long. Germline CDR1 is MNHEY and CDR2 is SMNVEV (reference sequence). V shed 6 bases, J shed 4 bases, and the junction held 5 bases outside the gene matches. CDR3 nucleotide sequence: TGTGCCAGCAGCCTGGACAGGGCATACAATGAGCAGTTCTTC. The encoded protein is CASSLDRAYNEQFF.

V usage is TRBV28 and J usage is TRBJ1-6; no firm D call. The CDR3 length is 17 residues. Trimming stripped 3 bases from V and 8 bases from J, with 20 bases between. In germline, CDR1 is MDHEN, CDR2 SYDVKM. CDR3 region: CASSLYGITNGDSPLHF. CDR3 bases: TGTGCCAGCAGTTTGTACGGGATCACTAACGGGGATTCACCCCTCCACTTT.

This rearrangement joins TRBV15 to TRBJ1-2; D perhaps matches TRBD1 (6 bases). Germline CDR1 reads LNHNV; CDR2 reads YYDKDF (reference sequence). The CDR3 has 16 amino acids. V was trimmed by 3 bases and J by 4 bases, leaving 18 bases between them. The CDR3 bases are TGTGCCACCAGCAGCTCGGACAGCGCTAACCCCTATGGCTACACCTTC. It is translated as CATSSSDSANPYGYTF.

This chain links TRBV27 with TRBJ2-1; possibly TRBD1 for D (5 bases). The CDR3 totals 19 residues. Between the trimmed V and J ends, which lost 4 bases and 4 bases, there was a span of 26 bases. CDR1 and CDR2 (germline): MNHEY, SMNVEV (reference sequence). The CDR3, as DNA: TGTGCCAGCAGTTCTGGCGGCCGTTTAACAGGCGACGAGTACAATGAGCAGTTCTTC. Protein: CASSSGGRLTGDEYNEQFF.

This chain uses TRBV7-6 with TRBJ2-2; D might be TRBD1 (7 bases). The V gene lost 5 bases and the J gene lost 5 bases, with 15 bases spanning the gap. This CDR3 region has 15 residues. Per the germline V gene, CDR1 is SGHVS and CDR2 is FNYEAQ. CDR3 coding DNA: TGTGCCAGCAGCCCCGGCAGGGGGGTAACCGGGGAGCTGTTTTTT. It codes for CASSPGRGVTGELFF.

J is TRBJ2-7 and V is TRBV11-1; the D gene is possibly TRBD2 (6 bases). CDR3 length: 18 residues. Trimming shortened V by 2 bases and J by 1 base, and 21 bases separated the two germline ends. Germline V gene data show CDR1 as SGHAT and CDR2 as FQDESV (reference sequence). This chain's CDR3 is CASSLSPSLTSFSYEQYF. CDR3 coding DNA: TGTGCCAGCAGCTTATCCCCGTCCCTGACTAGTTTTTCCTACGAGCAGTACTTC.

The V gene is TRBV4-2, the J gene TRBJ1-5; D may be TRBD1 (5 bases). Germline assignment: CDR1 LGHNA and CDR2 YNFKEQ. V was shortened by 2 bases and J by 5 bases, with 10 bases between the two germline ends. This CDR3 has 14 residues. The chain's CDR3 is CASSQWVGDQPQHF. The CDR3 region has the DNA TGTGCCAGCAGCCAATGGGTAGGGGATCAGCCCCAGCATTTT.

V gene TRBV4-1 combines with J gene TRBJ2-1; TRBD2 is a possible D gene (6 bases). Trimming shortened V by 0 bases and J by 9 bases, and 9 bases separated the two germline ends. Germline assignment: CDR1 MGHRA and CDR2 YSYEKL. This CDR3 has 13 amino acids. CDR3 residues: CASSQERGREQFF. The CDR3 DNA reads TGCGCCAGCAGCCAAGAGCGGGGACGTGAGCAGTTCTTC.

The table lists this clone with a count of one. V gene TRBV5-1 combines with J gene TRBJ2-2, with D hard to call. The CDR3 sequence is 14 residues long. Germline values: CDR1 SGHRS, CDR2 YFSETQ. The V gene lost 2 bases and the J gene lost 4 bases, with 9 bases spanning the gap. DNA of the CDR3: TGCGCCAGCAGCTTATCGGAGACCACCGGGGAGCTGTTTTTT. It is translated as CASSLSETTGELFF. The full variable domain, completed using reference TRBV5-1 and TRBJ2-2, is KAGVTQTPRYLIKTRGQQVTLSCSPISGHRSVSWYQQTPGQGLQFLFEYFSETQRNKGNFPGRFSGRQFSNSRSEMNVSTLELGDSALYLCASSLSETTGELFFGEGSRLTVL.

The chain carries TRBV19 and TRBJ1-2, with D possibly TRBD1 on 6 matching bases. V was clipped by 7 bases and J by 2 bases, with 8 bases between them. The CDR3 contains 12 residues. The V gene's germline CDR1 is LNHDA and CDR2 SQIVND (reference sequence). CDR3 in DNA: TGTGCCAGTACTACAGGGAACTATGGCTACACCTTC. It translates to CASTTGNYGYTF.

The chain couples TRBV30 to TRBJ2-7; 7 nucleotides match TRBD1. CDR1 GTSNPN and CDR2 SVGIG come from the germline V gene (reference sequence). After removal of 5 bases from V and 3 bases from J, the junction contained 10 bases not matched to a gene. The CDR3 has 14 amino acids. Here the CDR3 DNA reads TGTGCCTGGGGAGACAGGGCGCTAGACTACGAGCAGTACTTC. It is translated as CAWGDRALDYEQYF.

The genes are TRBV5-6 and TRBJ2-7, with D possibly matching TRBD2 (6 bases). From germline, CDR1 is SGHDT and CDR2 YYEEEE. The CDR3 contains 13 residues. V shed 6 bases and J shed 0 bases, with 10 bases lying between them. The CDR3 DNA sequence: TGTGCCAGCAAGGAGGGGTCCTCCTACGAGCAGTACTTC. This encodes CASKEGSSYEQYF.

The V gene is TRBV6-6, the J gene TRBJ2-7; maybe TRBD1 (5 bases). This CDR3 is 14 amino acids long. Trimming pared 6 bases from V and 4 bases from J, leaving 16 bases between. CDR1 is MNHNY, CDR2 SVGAGI, per germline (reference sequence). DNA for the CDR3: TGTGCCAGCAGCCCACCAGGGTCCTTTTACGAGCAGTACTTC. Translated: CASSPPGSFYEQYF.

A word on this clone: The junction shows a germline mismatch at one end, possibly a read error. The sample carries other DNA sequences with the same CDR3. The CDR3 spells CASSLDPSGGGRNEQFF. CDR3 nucleotides: TGTGCTAGCAGCTTAGATCCTAGCGGGGGAGGTAGGAATGAGCAGTTCTTC. The rearrangement joins TRBV7-7 to TRBJ2-1; 10 positions agree with TRBD2. The CDR3 sequence is 17 residues long. The V gene's germline CDR1 is SSHAT and CDR2 FNYEAQ (reference sequence).